Below are 31 T cell receptor beta chains sequenced from a single sample in a study of post-analysis software for immune sequencing data. Whole-study results and caveats: Higher frequency in patients than in controls was seen for about five TRBV segments, with TRBV5-6, TRBV5-1 and TRBV20-1 among them.

No antigen is known for these receptors. TCR beta libraries were prepared from cDNA with unique molecular identifiers. TCRdb re-analysed the PCR reads in MiXCR, keeping a single row per CDR3 protein. This repertoire shows some 190,000 distinct CDR3 sequences, approximately 29% found once; its top ten account for around 3.2%. Sequencing was done on a sample of blood. These receptors were obtained from a girl between 2 and 17 years old with multiple sclerosis.

The V gene is TRBV27, the J gene TRBJ2-4, with 7 bases lining up with TRBD2. The assigned J gene may be wrong: the sequence end matches TRBJ2-7 better. CDR3 length: 16 amino acids. Germline CDR1 reads MNHEY; CDR2 reads SMNVEV (reference sequence). CDR3 amino acids: CASSLSITGREYEQYF. DNA for the CDR3: TGTGCCAGCAGTTTATCGATTACGGGGAGGGAATACGAGCAGTACTTC.

A note on this clonotype: Possible read error: a much larger clone is one base away. As DNA, the CDR3 is TGTGACAGCACCCTTGACGGTAGCGGAGAGACCCAGTACTTC. Amino acid sequence: CDSTLDGSGETQYF. The chain has TRBV28 and TRBJ2-5, with a possible D match to TRBD2 (6 bases). The V gene's germline CDR1 is MDHEN and CDR2 SYDVKM. The CDR3 is 14 amino acids.

With respect to this clonotype: Just one base apart from a much larger clone, this may be a read error. The chain joins TRBV28 to TRBJ2-1, with TRBD1 matching over 9 bases. Germline lookup yields CDR1 MDHEN and CDR2 SYDVKM. This CDR3 region has 15 residues. Germline trimming cut 5 bases from V and 10 bases from J; bases unmatched to any gene: 12. The CDR3 DNA follows: TGTGCCAGCAGTCCTTTGGACAGGGGACCGAACGAGCAGTTCTTC. Its translation is CASSPLDRGPNEQFF.

This clonotype was detected only a few times. The gene calls are TRBV28 and TRBJ1-1; 9 nucleotides align to TRBD1. The germline CDR1 and CDR2 sequences are MDHEN and SYDVKM. The CDR3 runs to 18 residues. The V and J ends lost 5 bases and 4 bases, in that order; junction bases with no gene match: 17. CDR3 DNA sequence: TGTGCCAGCAGTGAGGACCCTCCGGGACAGGGATTGGGCACTGAAGCTTTCTTT. Translated, it gives CASSEDPPGQGLGTEAFF.

On this clonotype itself: A read error may explain this, as a much larger clone is one base away. V gene TRBV29-1 combines with J gene TRBJ2-7, with D uncertain. The CDR3 consists of 13 residues. The V gene's germline CDR1 is SQVTM and CDR2 ANQGSEA. This CDR3 reads CRVLRSEFLEQYF. CDR3 DNA: TGCCGCGTTCTCCGGTCCGAATTTCTCGAGCAGTACTTC.

The table lists this clonotype with many counts. V is TRBV20-1 and J is TRBJ2-3, with D uncertain. The CDR3 loop spans 12 amino acids. V gave up 5 bases and J gave up 4 bases, with 10 bases separating them. Germline lookup yields CDR1 DFQATT and CDR2 SNEGSKA (reference sequence). The CDR3 reads CSALGRSDTQYF. As DNA, the CDR3 is TGCAGTGCTCTCGGTCGGTCAGATACGCAGTATTTT.

Within the sample, this clonotype is medium-sized (0.01 to 0.1%). V is TRBV18 and J is TRBJ2-5, with unresolved D. The germline CDR1 and CDR2 sequences are KGHSH and LQKENI. The CDR3 is made up of 11 amino acids. V was pared by 5 bases and J by 3 bases, with 4 bases between. The CDR3 here is CASSKEETQYF. CDR3 coding DNA: TGTGCCAGCTCAAAGGAAGAGACCCAGTACTTC.

As concerns this clonotype: A much larger clone differs from this one at a single base, so this may be a read error. J is TRBJ2-3 and V is TRBV5-1, with D possibly TRBD2 on 6 matching bases. This CDR3 comprises 15 residues. Germline V gene data show CDR1 as SGHRS and CDR2 as YFSETQ. V shed 6 bases and J shed 3 bases, with 17 bases lying between them. CDR3 residues: CASNRLGGATDTQYF. The CDR3 DNA reads as TGCGCCAGCAACCGTCTGGGCGGGGCTACAGATACGCAGTATTTT.

This clonotype appeared many times. The CDR3 DNA reads as TGCGCCAGCAGCTTGGGCGGCGGCGAGCAGTACTTC. Translated, it gives CASSLGGGEQYF. The chain joins TRBV5-1 to TRBJ2-7; D is uncertain. CDR1 is SGHRS, CDR2 YFSETQ, per germline. The CDR3 length is 12 residues. The V end lost 0 bases, the J end lost 6 bases, and 7 bases lay between the germline ends.

This clonotype was seen ten or more times. The chain combines TRBV27 with TRBJ2-7; the D gene could be TRBD1 or TRBD2 (6 bases each). The ends were cut back, 3 bases at V and 1 base at J, with 10 bases in the middle. This CDR3 is 14 amino acids long. Germline-derived CDR1 and CDR2 are MNHEY and SMNVEV (reference sequence). For the CDR3, the DNA is TGTGCCAGCAGTTTTTGGGGGGCTTCCTACGAGCAGTACTTC. It codes for CASSFWGASYEQYF.

This clonotype has a count of ten or more. The chain links TRBV20-1 to TRBJ2-7, with 11 positions matching TRBD2. This CDR3 contains 13 residues. Looked up from germline, CDR1 is DFQATT and CDR2 is SNEGSKA (reference sequence). Losses at the gene ends were 5 bases for V and 2 bases for J; bases not matched to a gene: 2. CDR3 sequence: CSALAGGTYEQYF. DNA of the CDR3: TGCAGTGCTTTAGCGGGAGGGACCTACGAGCAGTACTTC.

The table lists this clonotype with a few counts. The chain employs TRBV5-1 and TRBJ1-1; D gene unclear. V was cut by 0 bases and J by 3 bases, with 6 bases left in between. The germline V gene has CDR1 SGHRS and CDR2 YFSETQ. The CDR3 runs to 13 residues. Here the CDR3 reads CASSLGQYTEAFF. The CDR3 coding sequence is TGCGCCAGCAGCTTGGGGCAGTACACTGAAGCTTTCTTT.

Comment on this clonotype: This may come from a read error, since a much larger clone is one base off. This CDR3 is missing its conserved last phenylalanine or tryptophan, likely due to a read error. The rearrangement joins TRBV2 to TRBJ2-5; D is possibly TRBD2 (6 bases). This CDR3 spans 12 amino acids. Germline values: CDR1 SNHLY, CDR2 FYNNEI. Trimming pared 6 bases from V and 11 bases from J, leaving 16 bases between. CDR3 nucleotides: TGTGCCAGCAGCGCCGGGACTCCCAGGCAGTACGTC. Amino acids: CASSAGTPRQYV.

This clonotype was counted ten times or more. The V gene is TRBV28, the J gene TRBJ2-5, with D perhaps matching TRBD1 (6 bases). CDR3 length equals 13 residues. The V gene lost 11 bases and the J gene lost 1 base, with 14 bases spanning the gap. Germline-derived CDR1 and CDR2 are MDHEN and SYDVKM. CDR3 protein: CASARGTQETQYF. In DNA form, the CDR3 reads TGTGCCTCCGCGAGGGGGACCCAAGAGACCCAGTACTTC.

A word on this clonotype: This clone may be a read error of a much larger clone one base away. The chain carries TRBV3-1 and TRBJ2-1; TRBD2 matches 8 bases. The J call is in doubt because the DNA end fits TRBJ2-7 better. CDR3 length: 16 residues. The germline CDR1 and CDR2 sequences are LGHDT and YNNKEL (reference sequence). The CDR3 sequence: CASNPYGTRKYNEQYF. CDR3 DNA sequence: TGTGCCAGCAACCCCTACGGGACTAGGAAATACAATGAGCAGTACTTC.

This clonotype showed up just a few times. J is TRBJ1-5 and V is TRBV7-8, with D possibly matching TRBD1 (5 bases). The germline V and J ends were trimmed by 4 bases and 0 bases, with 16 bases remaining between them. Germline lookup yields CDR1 SGHVS and CDR2 FQNEAQ. The CDR3 is 17 amino acids. The CDR3 is CASSSRRGRDSNQPQHF. The CDR3 nucleotides read TGTGCCAGCAGCTCAAGGCGGGGGAGGGATAGCAATCAGCCCCAGCATTTT.

The sample holds a few counts of this clonotype. The J gene is TRBJ1-5, the V gene TRBV12-3 or TRBV12-4; D is unresolved. The CDR3 is 16 amino acids. V lost 3 bases, J lost 3 bases, and 15 bases lay in between. The CDR3 DNA follows: TGTGCCAGCAGTTTCGGTGGAGCGGGGTACAATCAGCCCCAGCATTTT. Residues: CASSFGGAGYNQPQHF.

Many counts were recorded for this clonotype. The rearrangement joins TRBV20-1 to TRBJ2-7; D is perhaps TRBD2 (6 bases). The DNA end is a closer match to TRBJ2-5, so the J assignment may be wrong. This CDR3 comprises 14 residues. Germline values: CDR1 DFQATT, CDR2 SNEGSKA (reference sequence). The CDR3: CSARARTTYGTQYF. The CDR3 DNA reads as TGCAGTGCTAGAGCCCGGACTACCTACGGGACCCAGTACTTC.

V usage is TRBV5-1 and J usage is TRBJ1-1; TRBD1 matches 8 bases. The V gene end was trimmed by 0 bases and the J gene end by 4 bases; junction bases not matched to a gene: 5. The germline gives CDR1 SGHRS, CDR2 YFSETQ. There are 15 residues in the CDR3. The CDR3 DNA reads as TGCGCCAGCAGCTTGGCGACAGGGGTGGGCACTGAAGCTTTCTTT. This encodes CASSLATGVGTEAFF.

This clonotype appeared many times. The gene calls are TRBV5-1 and TRBJ2-5; 7 nucleotides line up with TRBD1. The CDR3 totals 17 residues. V lost 4 bases and J lost 2; bases outside the gene matches: 14. Germline assignment: CDR1 SGHRS and CDR2 YFSETQ. The CDR3, as DNA: TGCGCCAGCAGCAGGCCAGGGGGACGCCAAAAACAAGAGACCCAGTACTTC. This encodes CASSRPGGRQKQETQYF.

The chain has TRBV3-1 and TRBJ1-1, with TRBD1 as a possible D gene (6 bases). The length of the CDR3 is 15 residues. Germline loops: CDR1 LGHDT, CDR2 YNNKEL (reference sequence). Trimming removed 4 bases at V and 5 bases at J, with 17 bases between. CDR3 loop: CASSPPGVGGTEAFF. The CDR3 DNA reads TGTGCCAGCAGCCCCCCAGGGGTAGGTGGTACTGAAGCTTTCTTT.

V is TRBV2 and J is TRBJ1-2; D is perhaps TRBD1 (6 bases). Germline V gene sequence: CDR1 SNHLY, CDR2 FYNNEI. The germline V and J ends were trimmed by 3 bases and 7 bases, with 12 bases remaining between them. The CDR3 runs 13 residues. The DNA of the CDR3 is TGTGCCAGCAGTGAGGCGACAGGACCTGGCTACACCTTC. Encoded protein: CASSEATGPGYTF.

This clonotype occurred many times. The rearrangement joins TRBV5-6 to TRBJ1-2; D might be TRBD1 (5 bases). The germline gives CDR1 SGHDT, CDR2 YYEEEE. V was pared by 2 bases and J by 4 bases, with 9 bases between. The CDR3 covers 13 residues. CDR3 loop: CASSFGGTYGYTF. The CDR3 bases are TGTGCCAGCAGCTTTGGGGGGACCTATGGCTACACCTTC.

This clonotype occurred many times. This chain links TRBV11-1 with TRBJ2-5; D unclear. This CDR3 spans 12 amino acids. Germline V gene data show CDR1 as SGHAT and CDR2 as FQDESV (reference sequence). Trimming pared 3 bases from V and 11 bases from J, leaving 13 bases between. The CDR3 region has the DNA TGTGCCAGCAGCTTTAGGGTCGGTGAGCAGTACTTC. This codes for CASSFRVGEQYF.

This clonotype was seen ten or more times. The chain links TRBV25-1 to TRBJ2-5; D possibly uses TRBD1 or TRBD2 (6 bases each). The CDR3 loop spans 16 amino acids. From germline, CDR1 is MGHDK and CDR2 SYGVNS. Trimming stripped 1 base from V and 9 bases from J, with 21 bases between. CDR3 sequence reads: CASSESRGDREWSQYF. Written as DNA, the CDR3 is TGTGCCAGCAGTGAATCAAGGGGGGACCGCGAATGGTCCCAGTACTTC.

This clonotype came up a few times. The V gene is TRBV29-1, the J gene TRBJ1-1; D may be TRBD1 (6 bases). Germline assignment: CDR1 SQVTM and CDR2 ANQGSEA. The CDR3 consists of 13 residues. With 4 bases removed from V and 4 bases from J, the gap between germline ends came to 13 bases. The CDR3 sequence is CSVARGRGTEAFF. CDR3 coding DNA: TGCAGCGTTGCCAGGGGTCGGGGCACTGAAGCTTTCTTT.

There are many counts of this clonotype. The rearrangement uses TRBV5-1 and TRBJ2-1, with 12 bases fitting TRBD2. The CDR3 has 15 residues. V dropped 2 bases and J dropped 8; count of bases not matched to a gene: 5. Looked up from germline, CDR1 is SGHRS and CDR2 is YFSETQ. The chain's CDR3 is CASSLRTSGTHEQFF. The CDR3 DNA reads TGCGCCAGCAGCTTAAGGACTAGCGGGACCCATGAGCAGTTCTTC.

This clonotype was seen a single time. A read error may explain this, as a much larger clone is one base away. The CDR3 coding sequence is TGTGTCAGCAGCTCGACGACAGTCCAAGAGACCCAGTACTTC. Protein product: CVSSSTTVQETQYF. The V gene is TRBV5-6, the J gene TRBJ2-5; TRBD1 is a possible D gene (5 bases). The CDR3 is 14 amino acids. Germline CDR1 SGHDT, CDR2 YYEEEE.

This clonotype was counted at least ten times. V usage is TRBV30 and J usage is TRBJ2-7; weak D call: TRBD2 (6 bases). The CDR3 is 13 amino acids. Trimming took off 4 bases at V and 2 bases at J, with 12 bases between the two ends. Germline values: CDR1 GTSNPN, CDR2 SVGIG (reference sequence). The CDR3 loop reads CAWTGVGAYEQYF. The CDR3 bases are TGTGCCTGGACGGGGGTAGGGGCCTACGAGCAGTACTTC. Full variable domain (outside the CDR3, taken from reference TRBV30 and TRBJ2-7): SQTIHQWPATLVQPVGSPLSLECTVEGTSNPNLYWYRQAAGRGLQLLFYSVGIGQISSEVPQNLSASRPQDRQFILSSKKLLLSDSGFYLCAWTGVGAYEQYFGPGTRLTVT.

The genes are TRBV30 and TRBJ2-6; TRBD1 is a possible D gene (5 bases). This CDR3 spans 14 amino acids. V was shortened by 3 bases and J by 1 base, with 7 bases between the two germline ends. The germline gives CDR1 GTSNPN, CDR2 SVGIG (reference sequence). The DNA of the CDR3 is TGTGCCTGGAGAGGGGTGTCTGGGGCCAACGTCCTGACTTTC. It encodes CAWRGVSGANVLTF. The entire variable domain, with the rest obtained from reference TRBV30 and TRBJ2-6, is as follows: SQTIHQWPATLVQPVGSPLSLECTVEGTSNPNLYWYRQAAGRGLQLLFYSVGIGQISSEVPQNLSASRPQDRQFILSSKKLLLSDSGFYLCAWRGVSGANVLTFGAGSRLTVL.

This clonotype was recorded a few times. The V call is TRBV10-2, the J call TRBJ1-1; D not certain. The length of the CDR3 is 12 residues. Trimming cost V 10 bases and J 6 bases, with 15 bases left between them. Per the germline V gene, CDR1 is WSHSY and CDR2 is SAAADI. The CDR3 region has the DNA TGCGCCACAAGCGCGCCAGCCTCTGAAGCTTTCTTT. Translating gives CATSAPASEAFF.